Listed here are 4 T cell receptor beta chains from one sample, sequenced in a study of T cell repertoires in cytomegalovirus infection. These TCRs are of unknown antigen specificity. Each CDR3 protein is one row after TCRdb ran MiXCR on the reads. The table lists hundreds of thousands of distinct CDR3 sequences, roughly 36% of them singletons, with 15% to 20% in the top ten. This specimen was cultured PBMCs, taken from culture after CMV antigen stimulation. The receptors were gathered from a human donor in good health (CMV status not recorded). Some clones in this sample may be carry-over from other donors' samples.

This clonotype was seen only a few times. The chain is built from TRBV5-1 and TRBJ2-7; TRBD1 is a possible D gene (6 bases). Trimming stripped 3 bases from V and 4 bases from J, with 17 bases between. CDR1 is SGHRS, CDR2 YFSETQ, per germline. The CDR3 has 15 amino acids. CDR3 protein: CASSSAGTSVYEQYF. The CDR3 DNA reads TGCGCCAGCAGCTCGGCAGGGACATCTGTTTACGAGCAGTACTTC.

The table lists this clonotype with many counts. At one end, the junction sequence differs from germline, possibly due to a read error. The rearrangement uses TRBV7-8 and TRBJ1-6; D gene uncertain. This CDR3 is 17 amino acids long. Germline CDR1 and CDR2: SGHVS and FQNEAQ. The CDR3 DNA follows: TGTGCCAGCAGTCCCACCGCACGGGAGTCCTACAATTCACCCCTCCACTTT. As protein: CASSPTARESYNSPLHF.

This chain uses TRBV20-1 with TRBJ2-1, with 8 positions matching TRBD2. Trimming removed 6 bases from V and 7 bases from J; junction bases left unmatched: 11. This CDR3 is built from 14 residues. Germline-derived CDR1 and CDR2 are DFQATT and SNEGSKA (reference sequence). CDR3 in amino acids: CSAIRGGARNEQFF. The CDR3 DNA reads as TGCAGTGCCATCCGGGGGGGAGCGCGAAATGAGCAGTTCTTC.

The chain couples TRBV20-1 to TRBJ2-1; 7 positions match TRBD2. The CDR3 totals 15 residues. CDR1 and CDR2 (germline): DFQATT, SNEGSKA (reference sequence). V dropped 6 bases and J dropped 4; count of bases not matched to a gene: 12. Here the CDR3 DNA reads TGCAGTGCCTTTCCGATAGCGGGCGGGTACAATGAGCAGTTCTTC. Its protein product is CSAFPIAGGYNEQFF.